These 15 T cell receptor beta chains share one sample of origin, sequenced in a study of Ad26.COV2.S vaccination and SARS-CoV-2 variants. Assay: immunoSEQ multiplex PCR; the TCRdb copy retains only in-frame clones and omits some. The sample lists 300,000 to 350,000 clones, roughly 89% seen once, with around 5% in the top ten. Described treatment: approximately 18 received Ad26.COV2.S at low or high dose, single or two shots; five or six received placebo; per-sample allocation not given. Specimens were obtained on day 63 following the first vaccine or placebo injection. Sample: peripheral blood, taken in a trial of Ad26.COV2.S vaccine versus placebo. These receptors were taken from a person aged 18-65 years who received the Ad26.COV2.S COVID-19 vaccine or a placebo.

CDR3 in DNA: TGTGCCAGCTCACCTATAAGGGACAGGAACACTGAAGCTTTCTTT. It encodes CASSPIRDRNTEAFF. This rearrangement joins TRBV18 to TRBJ1-1; 7 bases line up with TRBD1. The CDR3 spans 15 residues. V shed 3 bases, J shed 1 base, and the junction held 5 bases outside the gene matches. Germline CDR1 KGHSH, CDR2 LQKENI.

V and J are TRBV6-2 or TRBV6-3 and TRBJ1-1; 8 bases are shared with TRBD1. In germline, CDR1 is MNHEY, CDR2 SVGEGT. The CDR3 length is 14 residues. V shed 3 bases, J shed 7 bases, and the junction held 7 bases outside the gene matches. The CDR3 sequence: CASSYSRGHGEAFF. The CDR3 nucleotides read TGTGCCAGCAGTTATTCCAGGGGGCATGGTGAAGCTTTCTTT.

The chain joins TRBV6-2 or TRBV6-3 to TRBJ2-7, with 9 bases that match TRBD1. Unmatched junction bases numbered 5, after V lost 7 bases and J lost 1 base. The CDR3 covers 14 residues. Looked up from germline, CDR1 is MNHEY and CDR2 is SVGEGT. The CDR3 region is CASIPGTGSYEQYF. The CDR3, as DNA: TGTGCCAGCATCCCCGGGACAGGGTCCTACGAGCAGTACTTC.

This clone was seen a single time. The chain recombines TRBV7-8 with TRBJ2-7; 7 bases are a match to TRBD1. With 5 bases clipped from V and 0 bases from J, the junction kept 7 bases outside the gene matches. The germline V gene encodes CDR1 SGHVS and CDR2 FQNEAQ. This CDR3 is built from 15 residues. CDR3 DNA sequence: TGTGCCAGCAGCCCCCGCCGGGACAGCTCCTACGAGCAGTACTTC. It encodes CASSPRRDSSYEQYF.

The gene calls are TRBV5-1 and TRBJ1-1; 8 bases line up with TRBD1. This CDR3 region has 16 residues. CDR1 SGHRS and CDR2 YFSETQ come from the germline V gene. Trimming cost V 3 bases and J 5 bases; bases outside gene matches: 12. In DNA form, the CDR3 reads TGCGCCAGCAGCTCGGACAGCCGACAGGGGAGGACTGAAGCTTTCTTT. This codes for CASSSDSRQGRTEAFF.

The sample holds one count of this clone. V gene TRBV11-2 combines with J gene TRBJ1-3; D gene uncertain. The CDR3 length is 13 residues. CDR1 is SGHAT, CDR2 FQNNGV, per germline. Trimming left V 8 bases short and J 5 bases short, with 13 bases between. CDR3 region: CASAVGVRNTIYF. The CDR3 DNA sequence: TGTGCCAGCGCGGTCGGGGTAAGAAACACCATATATTTT.

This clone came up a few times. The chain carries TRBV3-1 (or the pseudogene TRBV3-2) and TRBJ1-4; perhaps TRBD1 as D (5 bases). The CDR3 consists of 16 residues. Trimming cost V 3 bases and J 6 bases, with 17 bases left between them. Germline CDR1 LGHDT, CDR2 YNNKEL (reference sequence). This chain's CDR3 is CASSQIQTAAYEKLFF. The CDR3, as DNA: TGTGCCAGCAGCCAGATACAGACAGCGGCGTATGAAAAACTGTTTTTT.

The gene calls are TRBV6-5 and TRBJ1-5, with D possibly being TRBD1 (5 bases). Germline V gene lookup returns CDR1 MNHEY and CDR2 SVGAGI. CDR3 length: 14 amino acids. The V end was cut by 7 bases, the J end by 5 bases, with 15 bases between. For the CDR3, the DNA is TGTGCCAGCAACCGTGGGGCCGGGGATCAGCCCCAGCATTTT. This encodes CASNRGAGDQPQHF.

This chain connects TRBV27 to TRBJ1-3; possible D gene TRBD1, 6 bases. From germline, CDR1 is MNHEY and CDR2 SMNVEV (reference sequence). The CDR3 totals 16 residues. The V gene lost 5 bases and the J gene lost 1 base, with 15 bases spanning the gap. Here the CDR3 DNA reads TGTGCCAGCAGTCTCGTGGGGGCCGGATCTGGAAACACCATATATTTT. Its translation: CASSLVGAGSGNTIYF.

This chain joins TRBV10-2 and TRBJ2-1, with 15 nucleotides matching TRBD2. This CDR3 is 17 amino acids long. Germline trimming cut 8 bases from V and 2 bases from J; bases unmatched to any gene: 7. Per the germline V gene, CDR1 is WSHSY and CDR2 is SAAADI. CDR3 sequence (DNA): TGCGCCAGCTCAGGACTAGCGGGGGGGACCCCCTACAATGAGCAGTTCTTC. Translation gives CASSGLAGGTPYNEQFF.

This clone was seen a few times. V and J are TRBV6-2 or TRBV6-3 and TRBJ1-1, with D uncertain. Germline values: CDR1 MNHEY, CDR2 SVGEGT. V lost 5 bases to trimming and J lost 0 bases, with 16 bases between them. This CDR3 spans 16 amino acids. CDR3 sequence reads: CASSTNDGTMNTEAFF. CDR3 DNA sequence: TGTGCCAGCAGTACCAATGACGGCACCATGAACACTGAAGCTTTCTTT.

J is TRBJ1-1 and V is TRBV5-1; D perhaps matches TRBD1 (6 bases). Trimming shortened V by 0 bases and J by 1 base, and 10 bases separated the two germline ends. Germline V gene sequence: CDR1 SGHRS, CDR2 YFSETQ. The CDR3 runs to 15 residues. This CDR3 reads CASSLDYRENTEAFF. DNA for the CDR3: TGCGCCAGCAGCTTGGATTACAGGGAGAACACTGAAGCTTTCTTT. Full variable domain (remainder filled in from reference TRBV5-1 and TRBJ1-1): KAGVTQTPRYLIKTRGQQVTLSCSPISGHRSVSWYQQTPGQGLQFLFEYFSETQRNKGNFPGRFSGRQFSNSRSEMNVSTLELGDSALYLCASSLDYRENTEAFFGQGTRLTVV.

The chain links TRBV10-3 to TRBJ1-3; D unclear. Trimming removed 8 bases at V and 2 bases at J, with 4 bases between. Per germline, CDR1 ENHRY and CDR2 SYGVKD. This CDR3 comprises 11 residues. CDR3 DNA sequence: TGTGCCATCTCTCCTGGAAACACCATATATTTT. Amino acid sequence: CAISPGNTIYF.

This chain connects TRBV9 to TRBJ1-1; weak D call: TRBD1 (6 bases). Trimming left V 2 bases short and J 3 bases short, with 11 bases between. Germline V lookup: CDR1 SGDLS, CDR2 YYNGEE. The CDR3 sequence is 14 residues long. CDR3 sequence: CASSVQGRDTEAFF. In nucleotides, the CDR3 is TGTGCCAGCAGCGTGCAGGGGAGGGACACTGAAGCTTTCTTT.

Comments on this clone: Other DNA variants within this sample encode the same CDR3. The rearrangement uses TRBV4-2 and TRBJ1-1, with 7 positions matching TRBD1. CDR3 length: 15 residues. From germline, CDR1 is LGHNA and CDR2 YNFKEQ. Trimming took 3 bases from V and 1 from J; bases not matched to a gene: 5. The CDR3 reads CASSQETGRNTEAFF. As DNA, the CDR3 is TGTGCCAGCAGCCAGGAGACAGGGAGGAACACTGAAGCTTTCTTT.